The present T cell receptor (beta chain) was sequenced within a study of shared clonotypes between healthy human individuals. Repertoires were generated with immunoSEQ multiplex PCR, while TCRdb's copy carries only in-frame clones and drops some. The data hold hundreds of thousands of clones, with more than 95% observed a single time. CD8 cells regarded as naive lacked CD45RO, were positively chosen for CCR7, and omitted terminally differentiated effector memory CD45RA+ cells. CDR1 MNHNS and CDR2 SASEGT come from the germline V gene. Trimming removed 3 bases from V and 4 bases from J, with 7 bases in between. The CDR3 spans 13 residues.

Sequenced sample: naive CD8+ T cells sorted from blood. The gene calls are TRBV6-1 and TRBJ1-3; D gene ambiguous. This receptor was identified in a man aged 30 to 45 in good health. As DNA, the CDR3 is TGTGCCAGCAGTGAGGCAGAGGGAAACACCATATATTTT. This encodes CASSEAEGNTIYF.